This T cell receptor (beta chain) was recorded in a study of blood T cell repertoires in COVID-19. At the level of the study: The origin of the acute and convalescent COVID-19 samples was the United States, Italy and Spain.

In the original processing: Estimates of nucleated cell counts were drawn from the amplification of reference gene primers. Libraries were prepared by immunoSEQ multiplex PCR; TCRdb keeps only in-frame clonotypes and omits some of them. V and J calls and clone size are given by that table; D and trimming were obtained from the DNA. The sample has about 130,000 clones; approximately 80% are singletons. Sequencing used peripheral blood. The TCR originated in a woman aged 60-75 years with acute or convalescent COVID-19.

CDR3 DNA: TGTGCCAGCAGCCAGGGTGGGGGGCAGCCCCAGCATTTT. Its translation is CASSQGGGQPQHF. The chain joins TRBV7-2 to TRBJ1-5; D is possibly TRBD1 (5 bases). V was trimmed by 5 bases and J by 7 bases, leaving 12 bases between them. This CDR3 has 13 residues. Germline-derived CDR1 and CDR2 are SGHTA and FQGNSA.